A selection of T cell receptor beta chains follows, all from one sample in a study of shared clonotypes between healthy human individuals. The data were produced by immunoSEQ multiplex PCR, yet TCRdb's version contains in-frame clones alone and is incomplete. The sample includes 900,000 to 1,200,000 clones, approximately 80% seen only once; the top ten take roughly 0.65%. The sample consisted of memory CD4+ T cells from PBMCs. Every receptor here comes from a man between 18 and 35 years old in good health. Some clones in this sample may be carry-over from other donors' samples. The CDR3 runs from the conserved cysteine through the conserved F or W. D genes are given only for firm matches. Rows may omit the clone size; those that give it use once, few, many or a size class.

clone size	V gene	J gene	D gene	CDR3 protein	CDR3 DNA
-	TRBV5-8	TRBJ2-3	-	CASSLAWPGTDTQYF	TGTGCCAGCAGCTTGGCTTGGCCCGGCACAGATACGCAGTATTTT
-	TRBV5-1	TRBJ2-3	-	CASSPQGSAVTDTQYF	TGCGCCAGCAGCCCACAGGGTTCCGCCGTTACAGATACGCAGTATTTT
once	TRBV11-3	TRBJ2-2	-	CASSLDKGVGGELFF	TGTGCCAGCAGCTTAGACAAGGGGGTTGGCGGGGAGCTGTTTTTT
-	TRBV11-1	TRBJ2-1	TRBD2	CASSPLAGYNEQFF	TGTGCCAGCAGCCCACTAGCGGGCTACAATGAGCAGTTCTTC
-	TRBV6-5	TRBJ2-7	TRBD1	CASRQGSYEQYF	TGTGCCAGCCGACAGGGATCCTACGAGCAGTACTTC
-	TRBV7-2	TRBJ2-2	TRBD2	CASTLAGGTGELFF	TGTGCCAGCACCCTAGCGGGAGGTACCGGGGAGCTGTTTTTT
-	TRBV2	TRBJ2-7	-	CASSDRGNIFGKQYF	TGTGCCAGCAGTGATAGAGGGAACATTTTCGGTAAGCAGTACTTC
-	TRBV2	TRBJ2-2	TRBD1	CASSAWTGSGELFF	TGTGCCAGCAGTGCCTGGACAGGGTCCGGGGAGCTGTTTTTT
-	TRBV5-4	TRBJ2-5	TRBD1	CASSLGAGGLETQYF	TGTGCCAGCAGCTTGGGTGCAGGGGGCTTAGAGACCCAGTACTTC
-	TRBV11-1	TRBJ1-2	TRBD1	CASSPGDSPGYTF	TGTGCCAGCAGCCCTGGGGACAGCCCTGGCTACACCTTC
-	TRBV6-5	TRBJ2-5	-	CASSSNRAGGQTQYF	TGTGCCAGCAGTTCCAACAGGGCGGGCGGACAGACCCAGTACTTC
few	TRBV9	TRBJ1-1	-	CASSADSTEAFF	TGTGCCAGCAGCGCCGATTCCACTGAAGCTTTCTTT
-	TRBV19	TRBJ2-1	TRBD2	CASSIGLAGRPFF	TGTGCCAGTAGTATAGGGCTAGCGGGTCGACCATTCTTC
-	TRBV11-2	TRBJ2-6	-	CASSADRPLTF	TGTGCCAGCAGCGCAGACAGGCCTTTGACTTTC
-	TRBV5-6	TRBJ1-4	TRBD1	CASSGATGNREKLFF	TGTGCCAGCAGCGGGGCGACAGGGAATCGTGAAAAACTGTTTTTT
-	TRBV4-3	TRBJ1-1	-	CASSHLDRETEAFF	TGCGCCAGCAGCCACCTTGACAGAGAAACTGAAGCTTTCTTT
-	TRBV4-1	TRBJ2-7	TRBD2	CASTEGVGLAGGWEQYF	TGCGCCAGTACTGAGGGGGTAGGACTAGCGGGAGGATGGGAGCAGTACTTC
-	TRBV18	TRBJ2-1	TRBD2	CASSILAGASGEQFF	TGTGCCAGCTCGATTCTAGCGGGGGCTTCGGGTGAGCAGTTCTTC
-	TRBV11-2	TRBJ2-1	-	CASSAQPGLGPYNEQFF	TGTGCCAGCAGCGCACAGCCTGGCTTGGGGCCCTACAATGAGCAGTTCTTC
-	TRBV19	TRBJ2-5	TRBD1	CASDNCRDREDQETQYF	TGTGCCAGCGATAATTGCCGGGACAGGGAGGACCAAGAGACCCAGTACTTC
-	TRBV29-1	TRBJ2-3	TRBD1	CSLLRDRGTDTQYF	TGCAGCCTACTCCGGGACAGGGGCACAGATACGCAGTATTTT
-	TRBV25-1	TRBJ2-1	TRBD2	CASSEGREYFSEQFF	TGTGCCAGCAGTGAGGGGCGGGAGTATTTCAGTGAGCAGTTCTTC
-	TRBV19	TRBJ1-2	-	CASSMVEGAINYGYTF	TGTGCCAGTAGTATGGTTGAAGGGGCGATTAACTATGGCTACACCTTC
few	TRBV5-5	TRBJ2-2	TRBD2	CASSLVGAGPTNTGELFF	TGTGCCAGCAGCTTGGTCGGAGCGGGACCTACGAACACCGGGGAGCTGTTTTTT
-	TRBV18	TRBJ1-2	TRBD1	CASSPQGQGYGYTF	TGTGCCAGCTCACCACAGGGACAGGGGTATGGCTACACCTTC
-	TRBV12-5	TRBJ2-3	-	CASGLGQGTDTQYF	TGTGCTAGTGGTTTGGGACAGGGCACAGATACGCAGTATTTT
-	TRBV30	TRBJ2-5	TRBD2	CAWSPGLAPGGETQYF	TGTGCCTGGAGCCCAGGACTAGCGCCAGGGGGAGAGACCCAGTACTTC
-	TRBV11-2	TRBJ2-1	-	CASSSRTGSYNEQFF	TGTGCCAGCAGCTCTAGGACGGGCTCCTACAATGAGCAGTTCTTC
-	TRBV6-6	TRBJ1-2	-	CASRPGAGMGGYTF	TGTGCCAGCAGACCCGGGGCGGGGATGGGAGGCTACACCTTC
-	TRBV28	TRBJ2-5	TRBD1	CASRKGARETQYF	TGTGCCAGCAGGAAGGGGGCGCGAGAGACCCAGTACTTC
once	TRBV5-4	TRBJ2-1	-	CASSTQGMGNNEQFF	TGTGCCAGCAGTACCCAGGGGATGGGGAACAATGAGCAGTTCTTC
-	TRBV18	TRBJ1-1	-	CASTPTGISAEAFF	TGTGCCAGCACGCCTACAGGGATTTCGGCTGAAGCTTTCTTT
-	TRBV11-2	TRBJ2-5	-	CASSPRGAETQYF	TGTGCCAGCAGCCCTAGAGGGGCGGAGACCCAGTACTTC
-	TRBV19	TRBJ1-2	-	CASSIWDLYGYTF	TGTGCCAGTAGTATATGGGACCTGTATGGCTACACCTTC
-	TRBV28	TRBJ2-1	TRBD2	CASSSAGDYNEQFF	TGTGCCAGCAGTTCCGCGGGAGACTACAATGAGCAGTTCTTC
few	TRBV5-1	TRBJ2-1	-	CASSLGGYNEQFF	TGCGCCAGCAGCTTGGGTGGATACAATGAGCAGTTCTTC
few	TRBV27	TRBJ1-1	TRBD1	CASSLTGGGGAFF	TGTGCCAGCAGTTTGACAGGGGGCGGTGGAGCTTTCTTT
-	TRBV30	TRBJ2-7	TRBD2	CAWKPSGRGKSYEQYF	TGTGCCTGGAAGCCTAGCGGGAGGGGAAAGTCCTACGAGCAGTACTTC
-	TRBV7-9	TRBJ2-1	TRBD1	CASSLGTGLNVNEQFF	TGTGCCAGCAGCCTCGGGACAGGGCTTAATGTAAATGAGCAGTTCTTC
many	TRBV2	TRBJ2-6	-	CASTPESGANVLTF	TGTGCCAGCACCCCAGAATCTGGGGCCAACGTCCTGACTTTC
few	TRBV6-1	TRBJ1-2	-	CASSEATGLYGYTF	TGTGCCAGCAGTGAAGCAACCGGACTCTATGGCTACACCTTC
-	TRBV7-3	TRBJ2-3	-	CASSLGGFTDTQYF	TGTGCCAGCAGCTTAGGGGGGTTCACAGATACGCAGTATTTT
many	TRBV7-3	TRBJ1-5	TRBD1	CASSLPERQGSNQPQHF	TGTGCCAGCAGCTTACCCGAGAGACAGGGGAGCAATCAGCCCCAGCATTTT
-	TRBV5-1	TRBJ1-5	TRBD1	CASSRTGGKDQPQHF	TGCGCCAGCAGCAGAACAGGGGGCAAGGATCAGCCCCAGCATTTT
-	TRBV27	TRBJ2-7	TRBD2	CASSVTSGSTYEQYF	TGTGCCAGCAGCGTGACTAGCGGGAGTACCTACGAGCAGTACTTC
-	TRBV5-1	TRBJ1-4	TRBD1	CASSAGVQGAGEKLFF	TGCGCCAGCAGCGCCGGAGTACAGGGGGCCGGTGAAAAACTGTTTTTT
-	TRBV5-1	TRBJ2-7	TRBD2	CASSPGLAGAPSGEQYF	TGCGCCAGCAGCCCCGGACTAGCGGGAGCCCCCTCTGGGGAGCAGTACTTC
-	TRBV2	TRBJ2-3	TRBD2	CASSDLAGADTQYF	TGTGCCAGCAGTGATCTAGCGGGAGCAGATACGCAGTATTTT
-	TRBV28	TRBJ1-3	-	CASIPGRAVSGNTIYF	TGTGCCAGCATTCCCGGACGTGCCGTCTCTGGAAACACCATATATTTT
-	TRBV9	TRBJ2-1	-	CASSVDQGRSYNEQFF	TGTGCCAGCAGCGTAGACCAGGGGAGGTCCTACAATGAGCAGTTCTTC
-	TRBV9	TRBJ2-1	-	CASSVERGSSYNEQFF	TGTGCCAGCAGCGTAGAACGGGGGAGCTCCTACAATGAGCAGTTCTTC
once	TRBV2	TRBJ2-1	TRBD2	CASSGTTGRERWGEQFF	TGTGCCAGCAGTGGAACCACTGGGCGGGAGCGATGGGGTGAGCAGTTCTTC
-	TRBV10-3	TRBJ2-6	-	CAIGSPSGTGANVLTF	TGTGCCATCGGAAGCCCGAGTGGAACTGGGGCCAACGTCCTGACTTTC
-	TRBV18	TRBJ2-1	-	CASSPTLRGGGNEQFF	TGTGCCAGCTCACCGACGCTGCGCGGAGGAGGCAATGAGCAGTTCTTC
-	TRBV6-1	TRBJ2-1	-	CATTDSISYNEQFF	TGTGCCACCACGGACAGTATCTCCTACAATGAGCAGTTCTTC
once	TRBV5-1	TRBJ1-1	-	CASSRGTGGSNTEAFF	TGCGCCAGCAGCCGCGGGACTGGGGGCTCGAACACTGAAGCTTTCTTT
-	TRBV7-2	TRBJ2-2	-	CASSLLGQVGGELFF	TGTGCCAGCAGCTTATTGGGGCAGGTTGGAGGGGAGCTGTTTTTT